Included here is one T cell receptor beta chain sequence, with context. This specimen comes from a study of control samples from healthy donors and cancer patients. CDR1 is SGHRS, CDR2 YFSETQ, per germline. With 9 bases removed from V and 3 bases from J, the gap between germline ends came to 12 bases. The CDR3 is 13 amino acids. The method was immunoSEQ multiplex PCR; TCRdb's version includes in-frame clones alone and lacks a portion of them. Among about 120,000 clones listed, approximately 92% were seen once. This sequence originates from a man older than 75 with head and neck cancer. This chain uses TRBV5-1 with TRBJ2-2; D possibly uses TRBD1 or TRBD2 (6 bases each). The sequenced material came from PBMCs. CDR3 amino acids: CATRGADTGELFF. The CDR3 nucleotides are TGCGCCACGAGGGGGGCTGACACCGGGGAGCTGTTTTTT.